This passage covers 3 T cell receptor beta chains from one sample sequenced in a study of blood T cells in healthy people across ages. With a J-beta primer mix and a sample-barcoded 5' primer, a second PCR ran about 6 to 11 cycles. TCRdb processed the 5' RACE reads anew with MiXCR; each CDR3 protein has one entry. The sample yields fewer than 900,000 distinct CDR3 sequences, roughly 43% seen once. The specimen was blood. These receptors all stem from a woman aged 60 to 75 in good health.

The chain is built from TRBV20-1 and TRBJ1-6; D possibly corresponds to TRBD1 (5 bases). CDR3 size: 15 residues. Germline V gene lookup returns CDR1 DFQATT and CDR2 SNEGSKA (reference sequence). V lost 6 bases and J lost 11, with 23 bases in between. This CDR3 is CSAPVGQVGNPPLHF. The CDR3 coding sequence is TGCAGTGCCCCGGTGGGGCAGGTGGGGAATCCACCCCTCCACTTT.

This clonotype was detected a few times. The V call is TRBV20-1, the J call TRBJ2-5; TRBD1 matches 7 bases. V shed 5 bases and J 3 bases; nucleotides not matched to a gene: 0. The CDR3 has 11 residues. From germline, CDR1 is DFQATT and CDR2 SNEGSKA (reference sequence). The CDR3 loop is CSADREETQYF. The CDR3 DNA reads TGCAGTGCTGACAGGGAAGAGACCCAGTACTTC.

The CDR3 loop is CASSLGTLTGELFF. The CDR3 region has the DNA TGTGCCAGCAGCTTAGGGACGCTCACCGGGGAGCTGTTTTTT. This rearrangement joins TRBV11-2 to TRBJ2-2; D call uncertain. Germline loops: CDR1 SGHAT, CDR2 FQNNGV. CDR3 size: 14 residues. V dropped 1 base and J dropped 4 bases, with 7 bases sitting between them.